This TCR beta chain was obtained from a study of cytomegalovirus exposure and HLA in healthy donors. Study results and caveats: According to a later analysis, most TCR beta chains associated with CMV appeared HLA-restricted.

The CDR3 is 14 residues long. CDR1 and CDR2 (germline): MNHNS, SASEGT. V lost 0 bases, J lost 7 bases, and 10 bases lay in between. As concerns this clone: Its antigen is unknown.

Vbeta (60) and Jbeta (13) primers were used in the PCR. Produced via immunoSEQ multiplex PCR; TCRdb's table is partial and in-frame only. The sample shows under 150,000 clones, over 70% of them seen only once. The chain has TRBV6-1 and TRBJ1-5; D is ambiguous. Input material: PBMCs. This clonotype was obtained from a woman between 40 and 55 years old in good health and CMV-seronegative. CDR3 residues: CASSEAAGGQPQHF. The CDR3 DNA reads as TGTGCCAGCAGTGAAGCGGCTGGAGGGCAGCCCCAGCATTTT.